The 30 T cell receptor beta chains listed next were all sequenced from one sample in a study of cytomegalovirus exposure and HLA in healthy donors. In the PCR, 60 Vbeta and 13 Jbeta primers were used. Only in-frame clones appear in the TCRdb table, and some are missing; sequencing was by immunoSEQ multiplex PCR. The sample holds some 130,000 clones, 60% to 80% seen once. Sample: PBMCs. These receptors all come from a female donor in good health and CMV-seronegative.

This clone was detected only once. V usage is TRBV5-4 and J usage is TRBJ2-3; 11 bases agree with TRBD1. Germline values: CDR1 SGHNT, CDR2 YYREEE (reference sequence). This CDR3 spans 16 amino acids. J was trimmed by 4 bases and V by 4 bases; bases with no gene match: 8. CDR3 in DNA: TGTGCCAGCAGCCCTGGACAGGGGGCGAAAGCAGATACGCAGTATTTT. It codes for CASSPGQGAKADTQYF.

The chain carries TRBV6-1 and TRBJ1-1, with D hard to call. Looked up from germline, CDR1 is MNHNS and CDR2 is SASEGT. The CDR3 consists of 10 residues. Trimming left V 5 bases short and J 7 bases short, with 5 bases between. The CDR3 DNA sequence: TGTGCCAGCAGTTACGGTGAAGCTTTCTTT. Its protein is CASSYGEAFF.

The rearrangement links TRBV19 to TRBJ1-5; weak D call: TRBD1 (5 bases). Per germline, CDR1 LNHDA and CDR2 SQIVND (reference sequence). The CDR3 spans 14 residues. Trimming pared 4 bases from V and 9 bases from J, leaving 16 bases between. This CDR3 reads CASSNRRRGGPQHF. In DNA, the CDR3 is TGTGCCAGTAGTAACAGAAGGAGGGGAGGGCCCCAGCATTTT.

V gene TRBV11-3 combines with J gene TRBJ2-7, with a tentative D call TRBD2 (6 bases). CDR1 SGHNT and CDR2 YENEEA come from the germline V gene. The length of the CDR3 is 14 residues. V lost 5 bases, J lost 2 bases, and 13 bases lay in between. Here the CDR3 reads CASSQREAPYEQYF. CDR3 nucleotides: TGTGCCAGCAGCCAAAGGGAGGCCCCCTACGAGCAGTACTTC.

The rearrangement uses TRBV30 and TRBJ2-7, with TRBD2 identical over 8 bases. V gave up 8 bases and J gave up 6 bases; unmatched junction bases: 12. This CDR3 has 13 amino acids. The germline V gene encodes CDR1 GTSNPN and CDR2 SVGIG (reference sequence). CDR3 amino acids: CAHGSGRLSEQYF. In DNA, the CDR3 is TGTGCCCACGGAAGCGGGAGATTGAGCGAGCAGTACTTC.

The chain recombines TRBV27 with TRBJ1-2; 8 bases line up with TRBD1. The CDR3 loop spans 13 amino acids. The V segment lost 6 bases and the J segment 8 bases; nucleotides outside the gene matches: 8. Germline CDR1 MNHEY, CDR2 SMNVEV (reference sequence). DNA for the CDR3: TGTGCCAGCAGCCGACAGGGGATGGGGGGCTACACCTTC. This encodes CASSRQGMGGYTF.

CDR3 protein: CASSLGSGTDTQYF. The CDR3 coding sequence is TGTGCCAGCAGTCTCGGGAGCGGGACAGATACGCAGTATTTT. J is TRBJ2-3 and V is TRBV11-3, with D possibly being TRBD2 (6 bases). CDR3 size: 14 residues. Between the trimmed V and J ends, which lost 6 bases and 3 bases, there was a span of 13 bases. Germline V lookup: CDR1 SGHNT, CDR2 YENEEA.

This chain uses TRBV28 with TRBJ2-2; perhaps TRBD2 as D (6 bases). This CDR3 spans 14 amino acids. Trimming cost V 4 bases and J 5 bases, with 11 bases left between them. CDR1 is MDHEN and CDR2 is SYDVKM in the germline V gene. DNA of the CDR3: TGTGCCAGCAGTTCCCCTAGCGAAACCGGGGAGCTGTTTTTT. Translation: CASSSPSETGELFF.

The rearrangement joins TRBV7-9 to TRBJ2-7, with a possible D match to TRBD2 (5 bases). The CDR3 contains 14 residues. Per germline, CDR1 SEHNR and CDR2 FQNEAQ (reference sequence). Trimming shortened V by 5 bases and J by 6 bases, and 17 bases separated the two germline ends. This CDR3 is CASSSSGILSEQYF. The CDR3 DNA follows: TGTGCCAGCAGCAGCTCGGGGATCCTCAGCGAGCAGTACTTC.

The chain recombines TRBV5-4 with TRBJ2-5; 9 positions agree with TRBD2. V lost 0 bases to trimming and J lost 5 bases; unmatched junction nucleotides: 5. The CDR3 has 15 residues. Germline lookup yields CDR1 SGHNT and CDR2 YYREEE (reference sequence). The CDR3 is CASSLGREGGETQYF. CDR3 DNA sequence: TGTGCCAGCAGCTTGGGGCGGGAGGGCGGTGAGACCCAGTACTTC.

The chain employs TRBV7-2 and TRBJ1-2, with TRBD1 matching 7 bases. This CDR3 contains 14 residues. The V gene end was trimmed by 5 bases and the J gene end by 4 bases; junction bases not matched to a gene: 7. Looked up from germline, CDR1 is SGHTA and CDR2 is FQGNSA. The CDR3 loop reads CASSPVRDSYGYTF. In DNA, the CDR3 is TGTGCCAGCAGCCCCGTGAGGGACAGCTATGGCTACACCTTC.

V usage is TRBV9 and J usage is TRBJ2-3; D ambiguous. The CDR3 runs to 15 residues. The V gene's germline CDR1 is SGDLS and CDR2 YYNGEE. V lost 3 bases, J lost 5 bases, and 16 bases lay in between. CDR3 in amino acids: CASSAGVGLGDTQYF. Here the CDR3 DNA reads TGTGCCAGCAGCGCGGGTGTCGGGTTAGGAGATACGCAGTATTTT.

This chain connects TRBV9 to TRBJ1-2; 11 bases align to TRBD1. V lost 3 bases, J lost 0 bases, and 16 bases stayed unmatched. CDR1 is SGDLS, CDR2 YYNGEE, per germline. The CDR3 sequence is 20 residues long. DNA for the CDR3: TGTGCCAGCAGCGACCCCGGGGGACAGGGGGGCACCCTAACTAACTATGGCTACACCTTC. Protein product: CASSDPGGQGGTLTNYGYTF.

The V gene is TRBV2, the J gene TRBJ2-1, with 9 bases that match TRBD2. Trimming removed 3 bases from V and 7 bases from J; junction bases left unmatched: 4. CDR1 is SNHLY and CDR2 is FYNNEI in the germline V gene. The CDR3 loop spans 14 amino acids. Here the CDR3 DNA reads TGTGCCAGCAGTGAGGCGGGAGGGAGAAATGAGCAGTTCTTC. This sequence encodes CASSEAGGRNEQFF.

This chain joins TRBV19 and TRBJ2-5; 13 bases are shared with TRBD2. Germline loops: CDR1 LNHDA, CDR2 SQIVND (reference sequence). J gave up 5 bases and V 7 bases, and 7 bases lay outside the gene matches. The length of the CDR3 is 15 residues. The CDR3 DNA is TGTGCCAGTACTGGGACTAGCGGGACCGGGGAGACCCAGTACTTC. Protein product: CASTGTSGTGETQYF. Combining the CDR3 with reference TRBV19 and TRBJ2-5 gives the whole variable domain DGGITQSPKYLFRKEGQNVTLSCEQNLNHDAMYWYRQDPGQGLRLIYYSQIVNDFQKGDIAEGYSVSREKKESFPLTVTSAQKNPTAFYLCASTGTSGTGETQYFGPGTRLLVL.

The genes are TRBV19 and TRBJ2-1; the D gene is possibly TRBD2 (6 bases). Trimming shortened V by 7 bases and J by 2 bases, and 15 bases separated the two germline ends. The CDR3 is 15 amino acids. The germline V gene encodes CDR1 LNHDA and CDR2 SQIVND (reference sequence). The CDR3 loop reads CASTFGGNTYNEQFF. DNA of the CDR3: TGTGCCAGTACCTTCGGAGGGAATACCTACAATGAGCAGTTCTTC.

The rearrangement links TRBV6-5 to TRBJ2-5; 9 bases map to TRBD1. Germline V gives CDR1 MNHEY, CDR2 SVGAGI. Trimming removed 3 bases from V and 5 bases from J; junction bases left unmatched: 10. This CDR3 has 16 amino acids. The CDR3 coding sequence is TGTGCCAGCAGTTATGGGACAGGGAAAGGTGTGGAGACCCAGTACTTC. It translates to CASSYGTGKGVETQYF.

The CDR3 sequence is CASSQELLEGVSYGYTF. In DNA, the CDR3 is TGCGCCAGCAGCCAAGAACTATTAGAGGGGGTGAGTTATGGCTACACCTTC. The rearrangement joins TRBV4-3 to TRBJ1-2; weak D call: TRBD1 (6 bases). Deletions cut 0 bases from V and 5 bases from J, with 19 bases between. This CDR3 contains 17 residues. CDR1 LGHNA and CDR2 YSLEER come from the germline V gene.

The chain couples TRBV19 to TRBJ1-1; unclear D gene. Germline V gives CDR1 LNHDA, CDR2 SQIVND (reference sequence). The V and J ends lost 1 base and 1 base respectively, with 13 bases between them. The CDR3 extends over 16 amino acids. This CDR3 is CASSIGAPRSNTEAFF. The CDR3 bases are TGTGCCAGTAGTATAGGTGCCCCGAGATCGAACACTGAAGCTTTCTTT.

This chain connects TRBV10-3 to TRBJ1-2, with D possibly being TRBD1 (6 bases). Trimming stripped 2 bases from V and 3 bases from J, with 10 bases between. The germline CDR1 and CDR2 sequences are ENHRY and SYGVKD. CDR3 length: 14 amino acids. In DNA form, the CDR3 reads TGTGCCATCAGTGAGACAGGGAGGGACTATGGCTACACCTTC. Translating it yields CAISETGRDYGYTF.

The CDR3 spells CASSLTPGRYEQYF. The CDR3 DNA reads as TGTGCCAGCAGTTTAACTCCCGGGAGGTACGAGCAGTACTTC. The rearrangement joins TRBV28 to TRBJ2-7; 7 positions agree with TRBD2. CDR1 and CDR2 from the germline V gene are MDHEN and SYDVKM. V was clipped by 2 bases and J by 4 bases; unmatched bases: 5. The CDR3 is 14 amino acids. Full variable domain (rest looked up from reference TRBV28 and TRBJ2-7): DVKVTQSSRYLVKRTGEKVFLECVQDMDHENMFWYRQDPGLGLRLIYFSYDVKMKEKGDIPEGYSVSREKKERFSLILESASTNQTSMYLCASSLTPGRYEQYFGPGTRLTVT.

This clone was seen a handful of times. The chain carries TRBV7-2 and TRBJ2-7; 8 positions match TRBD2. The CDR3 is 14 amino acids. After removal of 1 base from V and 6 bases from J, the junction contained 5 bases not matched to a gene. Germline CDR1 and CDR2: SGHTA and FQGNSA. This chain's CDR3 is CASSLVPGGLEQYF. The CDR3 DNA is TGTGCCAGCAGCTTAGTGCCGGGGGGGCTCGAGCAGTACTTC.

This chain links TRBV30 with TRBJ1-2; D unresolved. The CDR3 extends over 12 amino acids. Trimming cost V 1 base and J 6 bases, with 9 bases left between them. The germline CDR1 and CDR2 sequences are GTSNPN and SVGIG (reference sequence). CDR3 sequence reads: CAWSGLLDGYTF. The CDR3 bases are TGTGCCTGGAGTGGACTGTTGGATGGCTACACCTTC.

The V gene is TRBV6-1, the J gene TRBJ1-2; TRBD1 matches at 8 bases. The CDR3 spans 15 residues. V dropped 3 bases and J dropped 2; count of bases not matched to a gene: 5. Looked up from germline, CDR1 is MNHNS and CDR2 is SASEGT. In DNA form, the CDR3 reads TGTGCCAGCAGTGACAGGGGGCCAATCAACTATGGCTACACCTTC. Its translation is CASSDRGPINYGYTF.

The V gene is TRBV4-1, the J gene TRBJ1-5; the D is unclear. Germline V gene data show CDR1 as MGHRA and CDR2 as YSYEKL. This CDR3 comprises 17 residues. Trimming stripped 2 bases from V and 0 bases from J, with 14 bases between. The CDR3 sequence is CASSQPFGENSNQPQHF. The CDR3 DNA follows: TGCGCCAGCAGCCAACCTTTTGGGGAGAATAGCAATCAGCCCCAGCATTTT.

The chain has TRBV5-6 and TRBJ1-1, with D unresolved. This CDR3 comprises 14 residues. Trimming pared 0 bases from V and 5 bases from J, leaving 11 bases between. In germline, CDR1 is SGHDT, CDR2 YYEEEE. Written as DNA, the CDR3 is TGTGCCAGCAGCTTGGGCCCGGTGGAGACTGAAGCTTTCTTT. It is translated as CASSLGPVETEAFF. The full variable domain, with the rest looked up from reference TRBV5-6 and TRBJ1-1, is DAGVTQSPTHLIKTRGQQVTLRCSPKSGHDTVSWYQQALGQGPQFIFQYYEEEERQRGNFPDRFSGHQFPNYSSELNVNALLLGDSALYLCASSLGPVETEAFFGQGTRLTVV.

This clone has just a few counts. V is TRBV7-9 and J is TRBJ2-3; 8 nucleotides agree with TRBD1. V trimming: 5 bases; J trimming: 4 bases; junction bases outside the gene matches: 2. There are 13 residues in the CDR3. Germline CDR1 reads SEHNR; CDR2 reads FQNEAQ (reference sequence). The CDR3 loop reads CASSPRGPDTQYF. In nucleotides, the CDR3 is TGTGCCAGCAGCCCCAGGGGGCCAGATACGCAGTATTTT.

The rearrangement uses TRBV27 and TRBJ2-2, with TRBD2 as a possible D gene (6 bases). Germline V gene data show CDR1 as MNHEY and CDR2 as SMNVEV (reference sequence). Trimming took off 6 bases at V and 4 bases at J, with 15 bases between the two ends. The CDR3 consists of 15 residues. The CDR3 loop reads CASRDGSRSTGELFF. CDR3 nucleotides: TGTGCCAGCAGAGACGGGAGTCGTAGCACCGGGGAGCTGTTTTTT.

The V and J genes are TRBV28 and TRBJ2-7; 7 positions match TRBD1. There are 13 residues in the CDR3. The germline gives CDR1 MDHEN, CDR2 SYDVKM. The V segment lost 4 bases and the J segment 8 bases; nucleotides outside the gene matches: 8. This CDR3 is CASSSGQVDKQYF. In nucleotides, the CDR3 is TGTGCCAGCAGTTCCGGACAGGTTGATAAGCAGTACTTC.

V gene TRBV7-6 combines with J gene TRBJ1-1; TRBD1 matches at 12 bases. With 5 bases clipped from V and 3 bases from J, the junction kept 10 bases outside the gene matches. CDR1 and CDR2 (germline): SGHVS, FNYEAQ. The length of the CDR3 is 17 residues. DNA for the CDR3: TGTGCCAGCAGCGACCCCGGGACAGGGGGCTTGGACACTGAAGCTTTCTTT. This codes for CASSDPGTGGLDTEAFF.